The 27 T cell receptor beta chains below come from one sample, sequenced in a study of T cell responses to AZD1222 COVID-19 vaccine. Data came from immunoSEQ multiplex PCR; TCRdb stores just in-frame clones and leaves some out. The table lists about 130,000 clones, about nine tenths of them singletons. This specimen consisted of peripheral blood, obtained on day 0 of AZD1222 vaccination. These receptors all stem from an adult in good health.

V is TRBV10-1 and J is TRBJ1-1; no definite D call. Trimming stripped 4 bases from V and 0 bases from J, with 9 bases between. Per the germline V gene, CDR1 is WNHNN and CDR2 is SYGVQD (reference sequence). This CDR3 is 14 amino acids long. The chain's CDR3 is CASSGDHLNTEAFF. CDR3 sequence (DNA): TGCGCCAGCAGTGGAGACCACTTGAACACTGAAGCTTTCTTT.

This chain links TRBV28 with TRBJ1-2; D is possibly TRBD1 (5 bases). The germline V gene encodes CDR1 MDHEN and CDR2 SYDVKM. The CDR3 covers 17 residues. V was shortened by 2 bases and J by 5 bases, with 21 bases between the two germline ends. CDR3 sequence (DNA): TGTGCCAGCAGTTTAAGTCGACTGGAACAGGCAATATATGGCTACACCTTC. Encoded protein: CASSLSRLEQAIYGYTF.

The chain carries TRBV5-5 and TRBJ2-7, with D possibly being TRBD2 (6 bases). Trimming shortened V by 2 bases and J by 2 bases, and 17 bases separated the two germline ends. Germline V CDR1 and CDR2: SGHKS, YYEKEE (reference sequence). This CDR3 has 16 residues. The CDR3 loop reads CASSFTWGERTYEQYF. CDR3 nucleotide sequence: TGTGCCAGCAGCTTTACTTGGGGGGAAAGGACCTACGAGCAGTACTTC.

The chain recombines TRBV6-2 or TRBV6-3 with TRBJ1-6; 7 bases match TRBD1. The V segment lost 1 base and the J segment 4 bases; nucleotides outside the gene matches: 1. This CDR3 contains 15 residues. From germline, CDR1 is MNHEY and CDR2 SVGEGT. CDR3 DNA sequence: TGTGCCAGCAGTTACTGGACAGGTTATAATTCACCCCTCCACTTT. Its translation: CASSYWTGYNSPLHF.

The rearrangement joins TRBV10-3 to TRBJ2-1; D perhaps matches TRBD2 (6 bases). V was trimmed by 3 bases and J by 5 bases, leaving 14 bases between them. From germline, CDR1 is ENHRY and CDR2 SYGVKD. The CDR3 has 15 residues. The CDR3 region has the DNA TGTGCCATCAGTGAAGGCGGGGCCTATAACAATGAGCAGTTCTTC. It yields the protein CAISEGGAYNNEQFF.

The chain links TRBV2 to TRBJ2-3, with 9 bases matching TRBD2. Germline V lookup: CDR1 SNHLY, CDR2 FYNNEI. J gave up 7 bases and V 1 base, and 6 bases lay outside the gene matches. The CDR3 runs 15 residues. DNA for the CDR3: TGTGCCAGCAGTGAAGATACTAGCGGGCGTTATACGCAGTATTTT. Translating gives CASSEDTSGRYTQYF.

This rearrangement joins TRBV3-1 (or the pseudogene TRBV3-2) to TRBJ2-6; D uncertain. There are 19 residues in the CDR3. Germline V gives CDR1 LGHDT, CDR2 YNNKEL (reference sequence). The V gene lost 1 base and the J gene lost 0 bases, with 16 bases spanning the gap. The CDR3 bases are TGTGCCAGCAGCCAAGGGGAAGGCAGAAAAATCTCTGGGGCCAACGTCCTGACTTTC. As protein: CASSQGEGRKISGANVLTF.

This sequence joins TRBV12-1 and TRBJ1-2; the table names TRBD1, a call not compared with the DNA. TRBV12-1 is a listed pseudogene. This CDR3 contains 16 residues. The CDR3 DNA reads TGTGCCAGCAGCTGGCCCCCAGGGTATCCTGACTATGGCTACACCTTC. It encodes CASSWPPGYPDYGYTF.

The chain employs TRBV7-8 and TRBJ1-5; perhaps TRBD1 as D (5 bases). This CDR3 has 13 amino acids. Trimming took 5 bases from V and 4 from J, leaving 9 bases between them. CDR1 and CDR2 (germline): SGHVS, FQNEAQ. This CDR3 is CASSRGGNQPQHF. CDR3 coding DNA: TGTGCCAGCAGCCGTGGGGGGAATCAGCCCCAGCATTTT.

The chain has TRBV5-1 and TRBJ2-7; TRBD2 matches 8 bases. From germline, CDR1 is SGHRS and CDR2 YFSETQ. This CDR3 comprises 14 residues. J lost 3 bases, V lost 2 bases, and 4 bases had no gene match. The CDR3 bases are TGCGCCAGCAGCTTCGGGGGGGTAAACTACGAGCAGTACTTC. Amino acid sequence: CASSFGGVNYEQYF.

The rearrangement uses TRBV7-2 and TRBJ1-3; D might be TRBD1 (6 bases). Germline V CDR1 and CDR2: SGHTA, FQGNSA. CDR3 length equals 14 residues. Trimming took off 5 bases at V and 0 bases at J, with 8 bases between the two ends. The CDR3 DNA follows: TGTGCCAGCAGCGGACAGTTCTCTGGAAACACCATATATTTT. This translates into CASSGQFSGNTIYF. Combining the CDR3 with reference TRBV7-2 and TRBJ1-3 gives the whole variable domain GAGVSQSPSNKVTEKGKDVELRCDPISGHTALYWYRQSLGQGLEFLIYFQGNSAPDKSGLPSDRFSAERTGGSVSTLTIQRTQQEDSAVYLCASSGQFSGNTIYFGEGSWLTVV.

Here the CDR3 DNA reads TGTGCCAGCAGTGAGCAGACTCTCGTAACAGGGGATGGCTACACCTTC. It encodes CASSEQTLVTGDGYTF. The chain uses TRBV6-1 and TRBJ1-2; 7 bases map to TRBD1. This CDR3 has 16 amino acids. J gave up 6 bases and V 3 bases, and 13 bases lay outside the gene matches. Germline CDR1 and CDR2: MNHNS and SASEGT.

The CDR3 is CASSSTGRYYGYTF. CDR3 bases: TGTGCCAGCAGTTCGACCGGACGTTACTATGGCTACACCTTC. The chain recombines TRBV27 with TRBJ1-2; no clear D. CDR1 is MNHEY, CDR2 SMNVEV, per germline (reference sequence). This CDR3 region has 14 residues. Trimming stripped 4 bases from V and 3 bases from J, with 12 bases between.

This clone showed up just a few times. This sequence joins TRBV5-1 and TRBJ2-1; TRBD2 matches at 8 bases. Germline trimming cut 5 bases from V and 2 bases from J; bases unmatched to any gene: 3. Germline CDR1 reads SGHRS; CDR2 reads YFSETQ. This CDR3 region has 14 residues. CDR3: CASRIGGAYNEQFF. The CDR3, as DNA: TGCGCCAGCAGAATCGGGGGGGCCTACAATGAGCAGTTCTTC.

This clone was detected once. CDR3 DNA sequence: TGTGCCAGCAGTCAGACTAGCGGGGGGGCCAATGAGCAGTTCTTC. It yields the protein CASSQTSGGANEQFF. The chain joins TRBV28 to TRBJ2-1; the match to TRBD2 covers 14 bases. CDR3 length: 15 amino acids. The V segment lost 5 bases and the J segment 6 bases; nucleotides outside the gene matches: 3. Germline values: CDR1 MDHEN, CDR2 SYDVKM.

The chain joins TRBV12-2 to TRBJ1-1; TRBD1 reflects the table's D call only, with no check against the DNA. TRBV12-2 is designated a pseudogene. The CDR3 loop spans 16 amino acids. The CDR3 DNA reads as TGTGCAAGTCGCTTAGCTGGGCCCTTTGCACACACTGAAGCTTTCTTT. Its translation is CASRLAGPFAHTEAFF.

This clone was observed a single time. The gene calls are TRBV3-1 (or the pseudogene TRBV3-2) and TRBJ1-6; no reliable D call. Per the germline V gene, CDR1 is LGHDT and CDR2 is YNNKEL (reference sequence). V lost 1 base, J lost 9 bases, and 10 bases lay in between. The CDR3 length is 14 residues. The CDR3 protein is CASSQGSVGSPLHF. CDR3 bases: TGTGCCAGCAGCCAAGGATCCGTGGGTTCACCCCTCCACTTT.

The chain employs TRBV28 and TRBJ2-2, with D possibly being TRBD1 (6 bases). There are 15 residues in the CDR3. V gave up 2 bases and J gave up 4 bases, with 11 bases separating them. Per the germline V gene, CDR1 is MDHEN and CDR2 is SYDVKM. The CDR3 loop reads CASSLEGTLTGELFF. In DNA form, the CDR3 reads TGTGCCAGCAGTTTAGAGGGGACACTCACCGGGGAGCTGTTTTTT.

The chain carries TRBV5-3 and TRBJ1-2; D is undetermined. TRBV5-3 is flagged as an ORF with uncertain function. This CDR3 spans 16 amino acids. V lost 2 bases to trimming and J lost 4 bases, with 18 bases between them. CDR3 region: CARSFIRTKWAYGYTF. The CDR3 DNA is TGTGCCAGAAGCTTCATCCGGACGAAGTGGGCCTATGGCTACACCTTC.

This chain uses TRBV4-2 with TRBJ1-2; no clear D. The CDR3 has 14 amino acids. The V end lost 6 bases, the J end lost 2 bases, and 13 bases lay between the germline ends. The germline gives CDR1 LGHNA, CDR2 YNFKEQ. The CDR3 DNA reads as TGTGCCAGCAGTCAACCGGGTTCCAACTATGGCTACACCTTC. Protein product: CASSQPGSNYGYTF.

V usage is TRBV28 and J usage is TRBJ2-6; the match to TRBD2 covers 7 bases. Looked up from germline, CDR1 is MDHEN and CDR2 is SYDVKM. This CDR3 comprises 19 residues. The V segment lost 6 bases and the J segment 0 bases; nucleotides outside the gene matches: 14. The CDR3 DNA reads TGTGCCAGCAGCCGTACTCGGGGCAGGGAGGGCTCTGGGGCCAACGTCCTGACTTTC. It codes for CASSRTRGREGSGANVLTF.

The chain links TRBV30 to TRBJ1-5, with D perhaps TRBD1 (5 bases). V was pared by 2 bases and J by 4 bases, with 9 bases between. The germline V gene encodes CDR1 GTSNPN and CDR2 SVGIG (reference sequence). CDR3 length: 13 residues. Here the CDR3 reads CAWSFAGNQPQHF. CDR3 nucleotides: TGTGCCTGGAGTTTCGCAGGGAATCAGCCCCAGCATTTT. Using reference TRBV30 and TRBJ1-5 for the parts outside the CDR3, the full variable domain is SQTIHQWPATLVQPVGSPLSLECTVEGTSNPNLYWYRQAAGRGLQLLFYSVGIGQISSEVPQNLSASRPQDRQFILSSKKLLLSDSGFYLCAWSFAGNQPQHFGDGTRLSIL.

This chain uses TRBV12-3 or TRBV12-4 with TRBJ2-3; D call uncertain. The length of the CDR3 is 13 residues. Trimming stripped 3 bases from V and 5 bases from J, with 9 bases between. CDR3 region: CASSFGLEDTQYF. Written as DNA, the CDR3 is TGTGCCAGCAGTTTTGGCCTCGAAGATACGCAGTATTTT.

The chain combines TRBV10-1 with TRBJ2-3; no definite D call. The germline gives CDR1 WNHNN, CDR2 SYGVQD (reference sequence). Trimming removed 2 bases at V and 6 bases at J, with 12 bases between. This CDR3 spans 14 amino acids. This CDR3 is CASSEAGPTDTQYF. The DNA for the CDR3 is TGCGCCAGCAGTGAGGCAGGTCCAACGGATACGCAGTATTTT.

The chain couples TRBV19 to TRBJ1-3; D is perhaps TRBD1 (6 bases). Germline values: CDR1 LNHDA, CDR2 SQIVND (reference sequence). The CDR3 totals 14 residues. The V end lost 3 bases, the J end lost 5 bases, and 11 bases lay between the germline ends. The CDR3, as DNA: TGTGCCAGTAGTATTCGCAGGGGTAGAAACACCATATATTTT. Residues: CASSIRRGRNTIYF.

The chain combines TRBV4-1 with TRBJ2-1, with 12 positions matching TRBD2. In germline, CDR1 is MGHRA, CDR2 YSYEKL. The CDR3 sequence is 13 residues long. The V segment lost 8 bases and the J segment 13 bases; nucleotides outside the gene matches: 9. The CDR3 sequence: CASRPSGGGLQFF. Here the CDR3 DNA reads TGCGCCAGCCGGCCTAGCGGGGGGGGGTTACAGTTCTTC.

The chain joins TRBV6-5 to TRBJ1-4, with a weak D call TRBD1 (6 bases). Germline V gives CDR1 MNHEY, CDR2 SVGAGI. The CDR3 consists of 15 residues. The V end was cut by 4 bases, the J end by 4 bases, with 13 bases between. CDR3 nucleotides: TGTGCCAGCAGTTCCGCAGGGGATAATAATGAAAAACTGTTTTTT. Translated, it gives CASSSAGDNNEKLFF.